The T cell receptor beta chain described here comes from a study of Ad26.COV2.S vaccination and SARS-CoV-2 variants. Documented treatment: roughly 19 received Ad26.COV2.S at low or high dose, single or two shots; 5 received placebo; per-sample allocation not given. All samples were drawn on day 63, counting from the first vaccine or placebo injection. Built on an Ad26 vector, the vaccine expressed Wuhan-strain SARS-CoV-2 spike. This table comes from immunoSEQ multiplex PCR, and its TCRdb copy is limited to in-frame clones, with some not included. Of some 300,000 clones in the sample, 85% to 90% were seen once. Germline V gene data show CDR1 as SGHTA and CDR2 as FQGNSA. V gave up 3 bases and J gave up 5 bases, with 14 bases separating them. The CDR3 runs to 15 residues.

The gene calls are TRBV7-2 and TRBJ1-5; tentatively, D is TRBD1 (5 bases). Here the sequenced sample was peripheral blood, taken in a trial of Ad26.COV2.S vaccine versus placebo. The TCR comes from a person aged 18 to 59 who received the Ad26.COV2.S COVID-19 vaccine or a placebo. CDR3 sequence (DNA): TGTGCCAGCAGCTTTTGGGGAGGGACGGATCAGCCCCAGCATTTT. Its protein product is CASSFWGGTDQPQHF.